This is a list of T cell receptor beta chains from one sample in a study of PD-1 blockade in mismatch repair-deficient tumors. Clones were read by immunoSEQ multiplex PCR, and TCRdb kept only the in-frame ones, dropping some. The data hold some 100,000 clones, with 65% to 85% observed a single time. Sequencing used peripheral blood, obtained approximately 8 months after starting pembrolizumab. These TCRs come from an adult with mismatch repair-deficient cancer. CDR3s include the opening cysteine and the closing phenylalanine or tryptophan. The order of the fields is clone size, V gene, J gene, D gene, CDR3 protein, CDR3 DNA. The D gene is left open where the match is weak. Not every row has a clone size; where given, it reads once, few, many or a size class.

abundance: -; v_gene: TRBV5-5; j_gene: TRBJ2-1; d_gene: -; CDR3aa: CASSSGGLQNEQFF; CDR3nt: TGTGCCAGCAGCTCCGGAGGGTTACAGAATGAGCAGTTCTTC
abundance: once; v_gene: TRBV11-2; j_gene: TRBJ1-1; d_gene: -; CDR3aa: CASSLTHWNEAFF; CDR3nt: TGTGCCAGCAGCTTAACACATTGGAATGAAGCTTTCTTT
abundance: -; v_gene: TRBV29-1; j_gene: TRBJ2-3; d_gene: -; CDR3aa: CSGGLQGGTQYF; CDR3nt: TGCAGCGGCGGCCTACAGGGAGGTACGCAGTATTTT
abundance: -; v_gene: TRBV21-1; j_gene: TRBJ1-4; d_gene: -; CDR3aa: CASSKVKAGDEKLFF; CDR3nt: TGTGCCAGCAGCAAAGTAAAGGCGGGGGATGAAAAACTGTTTTTT
abundance: -; v_gene: TRBV6-5; j_gene: TRBJ2-1; d_gene: TRBD2; CDR3aa: CASTLTGGVNEQFF; CDR3nt: TGTGCCAGCACCCTCACGGGGGGGGTCAATGAGCAGTTCTTC
abundance: few; v_gene: TRBV7-8; j_gene: TRBJ2-2; d_gene: TRBD2; CDR3aa: CASSLVVSGSTGELFF; CDR3nt: TGTGCCAGCAGCTTAGTGGTTAGCGGGAGCACCGGGGAGCTGTTTTTT
abundance: -; v_gene: TRBV28; j_gene: TRBJ2-1; d_gene: TRBD1; CDR3aa: CASSLTGTGGEQFF; CDR3nt: TGTGCCAGCAGTTTGACCGGGACAGGAGGTGAGCAGTTCTTC
abundance: -; v_gene: TRBV13; j_gene: TRBJ2-1; d_gene: -; CDR3aa: CASSLSGSFGDEQFF; CDR3nt: TGTGCCAGCAGCTTATCAGGGTCGTTCGGAGATGAGCAGTTCTTC
abundance: -; v_gene: TRBV6-1; j_gene: TRBJ1-5; d_gene: -; CDR3aa: CASSRHREHNQPQHF; CDR3nt: TGTGCCAGCAGTAGACACAGGGAGCACAATCAGCCCCAGCATTTT
abundance: -; v_gene: TRBV19; j_gene: TRBJ1-2; d_gene: -; CDR3aa: CASSITGRSNYGYTF; CDR3nt: TGTGCCAGTAGTATAACAGGGAGAAGTAACTATGGCTACACCTTC
abundance: -; v_gene: TRBV9; j_gene: TRBJ1-2; d_gene: TRBD1; CDR3aa: CASSLTGENYGYTF; CDR3nt: TGTGCCAGCAGCCTTACAGGGGAAAACTATGGCTACACCTTC
abundance: -; v_gene: TRBV27; j_gene: TRBJ1-4; d_gene: -; CDR3aa: CASSFRLRDEKLFF; CDR3nt: TGTGCCAGCAGTTTTCGGCTACGGGATGAAAAACTGTTTTTT
abundance: -; v_gene: TRBV6-5; j_gene: TRBJ2-7; d_gene: TRBD2; CDR3aa: CASSYSSASGIHEQYF; CDR3nt: TGTGCCAGCAGTTACTCCTCGGCTAGCGGGATCCACGAGCAGTACTTC
abundance: few; v_gene: TRBV9; j_gene: TRBJ2-5; d_gene: -; CDR3aa: CASSVEDGVFARGQETQYF; CDR3nt: TGTGCCAGCAGCGTAGAGGACGGAGTATTTGCCAGGGGTCAAGAGACCCAGTACTTC
abundance: -; v_gene: TRBV10-1; j_gene: TRBJ2-2; d_gene: -; CDR3aa: CASSDSLGELFF; CDR3nt: TGCGCCAGCAGTGACTCGCTCGGGGAGCTGTTTTTT
abundance: -; v_gene: TRBV10-3; j_gene: TRBJ1-1; d_gene: TRBD1; CDR3aa: CAIGTGGNTEAFF; CDR3nt: TGTGCCATCGGGACAGGGGGGAACACTGAAGCTTTCTTT
abundance: -; v_gene: TRBV9; j_gene: TRBJ2-5; d_gene: -; CDR3aa: CASSVGPQETQYF; CDR3nt: TGTGCCAGCAGCGTAGGACCCCAAGAGACCCAGTACTTC
abundance: -; v_gene: TRBV9; j_gene: TRBJ1-5; d_gene: TRBD1; CDR3aa: CASSLTGNGNQPQHF; CDR3nt: TGTGCCAGCAGCTTGACAGGGAATGGTAATCAGCCCCAGCATTTT
abundance: once; v_gene: TRBV13; j_gene: TRBJ1-2; d_gene: -; CDR3aa: CASSWGSGSNYGYTF; CDR3nt: TGTGCCAGCAGCTGGGGATCAGGGAGTAACTATGGCTACACCTTC
abundance: -; v_gene: TRBV30; j_gene: TRBJ2-3; d_gene: -; CDR3aa: CAWSARHADTQYF; CDR3nt: TGTGCCTGGAGTGCCCGCCACGCAGATACGCAGTATTTT
abundance: -; v_gene: TRBV6-5; j_gene: TRBJ1-3; d_gene: TRBD1; CDR3aa: CASSQGQGNGNTIYF; CDR3nt: TGTGCCAGCAGCCAGGGACAGGGAAATGGAAACACCATATATTTT